This TCR beta chain came from a study of blood T cell repertoires in COVID-19 (dated by TCRdb to about 2020). With regard to the full study: Collaborator samples came from the United States, Italy and Spain and covered acute and convalescent phases of COVID-19. The dataset comprised deeply sampled blood TCRbeta repertoires from subjects exposed to, actively infected with, or recovered from COVID-19. The repertoires were made available in a free public database intended to serve as a resource for research on the immune response to SARS-CoV-2. The prospective study material was composed of cDNA or gDNA derived from T cells, B-cell-depleted T cells, or PBMCs. A de-identified subject ID, COVID-19 status, age in years and sex were almost always included in the sample metadata. Where available, HLA class I and class II types were taken from metadata supplied by the sample provider and were not determined by assay-based typing. Samples were obtained from the ongoing ImmuneRACE study (first 160 participants) and from over a thousand subjects provided by 6 global collaborators. Study-level results and caveats: How much clinical and demographic metadata was included differed by source and by participant, and the metadata was provided uncurated.

Whole blood was collected in K2EDTA tubes by collaborating institutions according to the institutions' own protocols. For TCRbeta analysis, collaborators shipped samples as frozen whole blood, isolated PBMCs, or DNA extracted from either of those sample types. Taken from cysteine to phenylalanine, the CDR3 has 16 residues. Only the CDR3 DNA stays, 48 bases, in frame from base 1. The germline V gene specifies MNHNS as CDR1 and SASEGT as CDR2. Trimmed from V: 1 base; trimmed from J: 7 bases; junction bases lacking a gene match: 6. Regarding this clone: This receptor's antigen is unknown. Base qualities are not recorded, but no much larger clone differs from it by a single base.

TCRbeta CDR3 regions were amplified from genomic DNA by means of the immunoSEQ Assay, a bias-controlled multiplex PCR. The paper's data handling went like this. The number of nucleated cells in each sample was estimated by amplification of reference gene primers within the assay. To quantify the absolute abundance of each unique TCRbeta CDR3 rearrangement, sequence reads were collapsed and filtered. For each sample, productive Simpson clonality was calculated as the square root of Simpson's diversity index across productive rearrangements. TCRdb provides this immuneACCESS table in a form limited to in-frame rearrangements. Some clones are lacking; in checked studies, under half of them reflect an unresolved V gene, and why the rest are absent is not known. From that table come the V and J calls and clone size; the DNA was used to work out D and trimming. This sample is represented by roughly 190,000 clones; roughly 85% of them were singletons. The ten largest clones represent roughly 8.2% of the sample.

The chain employs TRBV6-1 and TRBJ1-6; TRBD1 lines up with 8 middle nucleotides. The sample consisted of peripheral blood. This TCR was sampled from a woman in her sixties or seventies with acute or convalescent COVID-19. The CDR3 in this case is CASSEVPGGLNSPLHF. The bases read TGTGCCAGCAGTGAAGTACCAGGGGGCCTGAATTCACCCCTCCACTTT.